This T cell receptor (beta chain) derives from a study of shared clonotypes between healthy human individuals. Study in general: Every donor yielded three CD4 naive, three CD4 memory, two CD8 naive and one CD8 memory plate. Study observations and caveats: Rarefaction curves obtained for sorted subsets showed sequencing incomplete despite large depth.

This clone was observed once. The antigen is not known. The assay was carried out at the deep level. The data were produced by immunoSEQ multiplex PCR, yet TCRdb's version contains in-frame clones alone and is incomplete. The sample consists of 2,500,000 or so clones, roughly nine tenths of them appearing once. This CDR3 comprises 17 residues. V gave up 6 bases and J gave up 4 bases; unmatched junction bases: 14. Germline values: CDR1 SNHLY, CDR2 FYNNEI. This clonotype originated in a young man in good health. The genes are TRBV2 and TRBJ2-1, with 8 positions matching TRBD2. Sample: naive CD4+ T cells sorted from blood. This sample's subset: CD45RA+ positively selected. CDR3 residues: CASRQPGLGFEYNEQFF. The CDR3 nucleotides read TGTGCCAGCAGGCAACCGGGACTAGGGTTTGAGTACAATGAGCAGTTCTTC.